Sequencing of this T cell receptor beta chain was carried out in a study of T cells in Graves' hyperthyroidism and ophthalmopathy. Based on clinical symptoms, serum thyroxine and TRAb, thyroid ultrasound and orbital computed tomography, diagnoses were reached. V was pared by 4 bases and J by 3 bases, with 5 bases of the junction left unmatched. Looked up from germline, CDR1 is DFQATT and CDR2 is SNEGSKA (reference sequence). This CDR3 is 15 amino acids long. The source material, RNA transcripts, was used to amplify TCR beta CDR3 regions. Initially, a first-round RT-PCR of the TCR CDR3 employed the HTBI primer set. TCRdb processed the multiplex PCR reads anew with MiXCR; each CDR3 protein has one entry. The sample has roughly 350,000 distinct CDR3 sequences, about an eighth seen once.

This chain joins TRBV20-1 and TRBJ2-2; 10 nucleotides match TRBD2. The TCR sequence derives from a woman aged 40 to 50 with Graves' ophthalmopathy. Sequenced material: blood. The CDR3 sequence: CSATLAGADTGELFF. As DNA, the CDR3 is TGCAGTGCTACCCTAGCGGGAGCGGACACCGGGGAGCTGTTTTTT.